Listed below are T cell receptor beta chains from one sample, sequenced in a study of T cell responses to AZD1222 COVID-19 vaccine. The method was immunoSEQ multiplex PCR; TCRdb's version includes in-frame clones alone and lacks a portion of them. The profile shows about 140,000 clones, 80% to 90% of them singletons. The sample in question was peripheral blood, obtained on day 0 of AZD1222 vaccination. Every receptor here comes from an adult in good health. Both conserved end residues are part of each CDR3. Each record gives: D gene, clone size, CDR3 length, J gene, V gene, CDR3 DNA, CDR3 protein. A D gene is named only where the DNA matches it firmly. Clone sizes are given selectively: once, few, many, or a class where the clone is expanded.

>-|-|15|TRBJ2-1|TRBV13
TGTGCCAGCAGCTTGACTTCAGAGGCCTACAATGAGCAGTTCTTC
CASSLTSEAYNEQFF
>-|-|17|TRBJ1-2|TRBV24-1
TGTGCCACCAGTGATCGCCGTCCCGGGACTTCCCGGAGTGGCTACACCTTC
CATSDRRPGTSRSGYTF
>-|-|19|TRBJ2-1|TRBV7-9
TGTGCCAGCAGCCCCCGGACATTCCCGCACCTTAGCTCCTACAATGAGCAGTTCTTC
CASSPRTFPHLSSYNEQFF
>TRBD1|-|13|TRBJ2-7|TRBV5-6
TGTGCCAGCAGTTGGACAGGGGGGATCGAGCAGTACTTC
CASSWTGGIEQYF
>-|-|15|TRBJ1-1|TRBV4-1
TGCGCCAGCAGCCAAGAATCCGGGATGAACACTGAAGCTTTCTTT
CASSQESGMNTEAFF
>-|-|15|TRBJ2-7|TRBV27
TGTGCCAGCAGCCGAAGCCCCAGGACAACCTACGAGCAGTACTTC
CASSRSPRTTYEQYF
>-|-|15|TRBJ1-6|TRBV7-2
TGTGCCAGCACCCCCGCACAGGGCAATAATTCACCCCTCCACTTT
CASTPAQGNNSPLHF
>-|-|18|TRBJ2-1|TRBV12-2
TGTGCAAGTCGCTTAAAGACCCGGGGGATCGGCTCCTACAATGAGCAGTTCTTC
CASRLKTRGIGSYNEQFF
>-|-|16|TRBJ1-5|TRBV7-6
TGTGCCAGCAGCTTAGGATCCGTAAATAGCAATCAGCCCCAGCATTTT
CASSLGSVNSNQPQHF
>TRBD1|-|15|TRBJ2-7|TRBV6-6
TGTGCCAGCAGTTACCGGGACAGGGGTCAGGGGGAGCAGTACTTC
CASSYRDRGQGEQYF
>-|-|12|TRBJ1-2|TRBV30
TGTGCCCTTTCGACGGGAAACTATGGCTACACCTTC
CALSTGNYGYTF
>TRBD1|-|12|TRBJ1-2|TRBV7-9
TGTGCCAGCAGGAGAACAGGGGATGGCTACACCTTC
CASRRTGDGYTF
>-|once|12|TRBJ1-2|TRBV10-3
TGTGCCATCAGTGATTTGACCCGTGGCTACACCTTC
CAISDLTRGYTF
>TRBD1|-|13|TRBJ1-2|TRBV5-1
TGCGCCAGCAGCTTGGGGCAGGGGGTTGGCTACACCTTC
CASSLGQGVGYTF
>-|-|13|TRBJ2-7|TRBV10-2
TGCGCCAGCAAGGACCCCTACGGCTACGAGCAGTACTTC
CASKDPYGYEQYF
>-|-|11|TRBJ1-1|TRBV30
TGTGCCTGGAGTGTATTGACTGAAGCTTTCTTT
CAWSVLTEAFF
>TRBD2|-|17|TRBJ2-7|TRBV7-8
TGTGCCAGCAGCCTACGACGGGCGGGGGACTACTCCTACGAGCAGTACTTC
CASSLRRAGDYSYEQYF
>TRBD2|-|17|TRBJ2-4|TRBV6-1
TGTGCCAGCAGTGACTGGGGGAGCGGGAGGGCCAAAAACATTCAGTACTTC
CASSDWGSGRAKNIQYF
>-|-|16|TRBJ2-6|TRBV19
TGTGCCAGTAACGGTTTCCGGAGCTCTGGGGCCAACGTCCTGACTTTC
CASNGFRSSGANVLTF
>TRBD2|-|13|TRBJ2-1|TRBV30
TGTGCCTACCGGACTAGCGGGAGGAATGAGCAGTTCTTC
CAYRTSGRNEQFF
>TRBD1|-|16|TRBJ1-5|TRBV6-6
TGTGCCAGCAGCGATCCGGGCAGGGGGCTAGGGCAGCCCCAGCATTTT
CASSDPGRGLGQPQHF
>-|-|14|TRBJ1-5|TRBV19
TGTGCCAGTAGTATAGCAACAGGGAATCAGCCCCAGCATTTT
CASSIATGNQPQHF
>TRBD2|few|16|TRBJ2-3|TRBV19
TGTGCCAGTAGTAACGGAGCGGGAGCGGGCACAGATACGCAGTATTTT
CASSNGAGAGTDTQYF
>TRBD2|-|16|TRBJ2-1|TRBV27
TGTGCCAGCACGGGACTAGCCTGGGAAGGCTACAATGAGCAGTTCTTC
CASTGLAWEGYNEQFF
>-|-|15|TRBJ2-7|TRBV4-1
TGCGCCAGCAGCCAAGTATTTCCTGGGGCCTACGAGCAGTACTTC
CASSQVFPGAYEQYF
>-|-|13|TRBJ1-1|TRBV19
TGTGCCAGTAAGAGGACATTGAACACTGAAGCTTTCTTT
CASKRTLNTEAFF
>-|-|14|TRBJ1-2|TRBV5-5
TGTGCCAGCAGCTTGTCGACAGGAAACTATGGCTACACCTTC
CASSLSTGNYGYTF
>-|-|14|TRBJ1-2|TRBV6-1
TGTGCCAGCAGCCTCCTTCCCATTAACTATGGCTACACCTTC
CASSLLPINYGYTF
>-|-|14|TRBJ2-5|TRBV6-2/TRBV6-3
TGTGCCAGCAGCCTCCGGCGGGGGCAGGAGACCCAGTACTTC
CASSLRRGQETQYF
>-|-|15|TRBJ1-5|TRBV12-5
TGTGCTAGTGGGGCCGGACAGAGACTCAATCAGCCCCAGCATTTT
CASGAGQRLNQPQHF
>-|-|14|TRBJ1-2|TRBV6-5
TGTGCCAGCAGTTACGATGGAGGCCTCTATGGCTACACCTTC
CASSYDGGLYGYTF
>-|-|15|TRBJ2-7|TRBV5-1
TGCGCCAGCAGCTTGGATCCGGGGGCTTCCTACGAGCAGTACTTC
CASSLDPGASYEQYF
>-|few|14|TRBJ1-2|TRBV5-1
TGCGCCAGCAGCACAAGACAGCCCGGACATGGCTACACCTTC
CASSTRQPGHGYTF
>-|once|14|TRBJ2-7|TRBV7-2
TGTGCCAGCAGCCTCGGGACGGGGGTTCGGGAGCAGTACTTC
CASSLGTGVREQYF
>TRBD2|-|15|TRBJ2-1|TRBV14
TGTGCCAGCAGCCAAATAGCGGGAGGCGGCAATGAGCAGTTCTTC
CASSQIAGGGNEQFF
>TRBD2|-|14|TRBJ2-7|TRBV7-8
TGTGCCAGCAGCTTAGGTCTAGCGGAGGGCGAGCAGTACTTC
CASSLGLAEGEQYF
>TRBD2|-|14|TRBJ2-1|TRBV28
TGTGCCAGCAGCCCGGGACTAGCGGGAGGAGAGCAGTTCTTC
CASSPGLAGGEQFF
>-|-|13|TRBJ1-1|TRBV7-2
TGTGCCAGCAGCTTAGGGTGGCCTCCGAGAGCTTTCTTT
CASSLGWPPRAFF
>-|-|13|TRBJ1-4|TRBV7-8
TGTGCCAGCAGCCGGAGGGGTGGAGAAAAACTGTTTTTT
CASSRRGGEKLFF
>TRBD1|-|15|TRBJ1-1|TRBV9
TGTGCCAGCAGCGCACTTGGGACAGGGGCCACTGAAGCTTTCTTT
CASSALGTGATEAFF